This TCR beta chain was retrieved from a study of T-cell reconstitution after alpha-beta-depleted transplantation in children. Unique molecular identifiers were incorporated into the prepared TCRbeta library. In TCRdb, the PCR reads were re-called with MiXCR into one record per CDR3 protein. The data contain approximately 230,000 distinct CDR3 sequences, 20% to 30% of them singletons. This clonotype was detected only a few times. The CDR3 runs 13 residues. Germline V lookup: CDR1 SQVTM, CDR2 ANQGSEA. V was shortened by 1 base and J by 5 bases, with 8 bases between the two germline ends. The chain is built from TRBV29-1 and TRBJ2-2, with D possibly matching TRBD1 (6 bases). The source is a girl aged 2 to 9 with Fanconi anemia, due to receive a stem cell transplant. Sequencing was performed on PBMCs, taken before TCRalphabeta/CD19-depleted stem cell transplant. CDR3 protein: CSVEATGTGELFF. As DNA, the CDR3 is TGCAGCGTTGAAGCTACAGGGACCGGGGAGCTGTTTTTT.